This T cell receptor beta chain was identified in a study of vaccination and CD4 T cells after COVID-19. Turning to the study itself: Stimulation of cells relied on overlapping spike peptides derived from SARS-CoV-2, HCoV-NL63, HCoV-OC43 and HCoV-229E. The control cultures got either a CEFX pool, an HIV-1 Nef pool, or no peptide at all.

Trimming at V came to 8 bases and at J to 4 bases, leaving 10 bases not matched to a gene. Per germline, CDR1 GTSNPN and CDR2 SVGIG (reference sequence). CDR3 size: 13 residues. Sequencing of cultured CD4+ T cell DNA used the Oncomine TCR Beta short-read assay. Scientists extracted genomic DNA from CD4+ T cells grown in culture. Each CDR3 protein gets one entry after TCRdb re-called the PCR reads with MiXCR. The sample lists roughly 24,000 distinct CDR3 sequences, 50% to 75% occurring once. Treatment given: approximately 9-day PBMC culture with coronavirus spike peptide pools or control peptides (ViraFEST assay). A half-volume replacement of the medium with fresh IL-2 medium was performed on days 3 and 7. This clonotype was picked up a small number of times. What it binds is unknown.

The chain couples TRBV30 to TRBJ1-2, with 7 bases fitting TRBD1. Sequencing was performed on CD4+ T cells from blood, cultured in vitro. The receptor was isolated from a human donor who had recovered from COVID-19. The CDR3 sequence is CAGQRGLSYGYTF. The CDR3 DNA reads TGTGCCGGACAGAGGGGGCTCAGCTATGGCTACACCTTC.